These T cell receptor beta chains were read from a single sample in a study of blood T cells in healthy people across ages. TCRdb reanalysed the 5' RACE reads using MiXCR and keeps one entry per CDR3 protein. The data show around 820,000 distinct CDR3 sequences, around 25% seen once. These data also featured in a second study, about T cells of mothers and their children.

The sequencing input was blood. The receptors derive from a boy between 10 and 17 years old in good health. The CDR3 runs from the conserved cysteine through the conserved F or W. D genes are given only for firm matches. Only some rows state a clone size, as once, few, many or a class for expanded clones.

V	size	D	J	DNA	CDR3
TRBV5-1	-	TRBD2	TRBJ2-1	TGCGCCAGCAGCGGGGGGGACTTCGGGGCCGAGCAGTTCTTC	CASSGGDFGAEQFF
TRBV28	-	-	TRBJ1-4	TGTGCCAGCAGTCGACATACATCAAATGAAAAACTGTTTTTT	CASSRHTSNEKLFF
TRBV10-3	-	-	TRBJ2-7	TGTGCCATCACCGGGACGGGCGGCGAGCAGTACTTC	CAITGTGGEQYF
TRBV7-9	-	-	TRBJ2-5	TGTGCCAGCAGCTTATATCTCTTCGGGGTTCGGGAGACCCAGTACTTC	CASSLYLFGVRETQYF
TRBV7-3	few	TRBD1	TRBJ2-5	TGTGCCAGCAGCTCCCCCGGGACAGAAGAAGAGACCCAGTACTTC	CASSSPGTEEETQYF
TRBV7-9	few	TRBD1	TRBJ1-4	TGTGCCAGCAGCTTAGAAGGGACAGTACAAAGGGAAAAACTGTTTTTT	CASSLEGTVQREKLFF
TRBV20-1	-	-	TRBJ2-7	TGCAGTGCTAGAGTGGCGGGCTCCTACGAGCAGTACTTC	CSARVAGSYEQYF
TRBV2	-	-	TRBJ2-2	TGTGCCAGCAGTGGAAGGTCTATTAACACCGGGGAGCTGTTTTTT	CASSGRSINTGELFF
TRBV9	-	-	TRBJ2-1	TGTGCCAGCAGCGCTACAGGGATCAATGAGCAGTTCTTC	CASSATGINEQFF
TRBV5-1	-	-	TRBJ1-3	TGCGCCAGCAGCCCACTGGAGTGGCGAAACACCATATATTTT	CASSPLEWRNTIYF
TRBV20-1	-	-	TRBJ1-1	TGCAGTGCTAGAGATCAGGTCGGGGTTACTGAAGCTTTCTTT	CSARDQVGVTEAFF
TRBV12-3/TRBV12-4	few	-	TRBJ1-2	TGTGCCAGCACCCTGCGTGGGCCAGACACTTATGGCTACACCTTC	CASTLRGPDTYGYTF
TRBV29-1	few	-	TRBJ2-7	TGCAGCGTTGAGAGGTTCGAGCAGTACTTC	CSVERFEQYF
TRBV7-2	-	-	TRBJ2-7	TGTGCCAGCAGCAGTCGACCGGGGGCCCCCGAGCAGTACTTC	CASSSRPGAPEQYF
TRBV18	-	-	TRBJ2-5	TGTGCCAGCTCACCAATCCCGCAGGAGACCCAGTACTTC	CASSPIPQETQYF
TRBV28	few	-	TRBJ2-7	TGTGCCAGCAGTTTAGGCATCGTCGCCTACGAGCAGTACTTC	CASSLGIVAYEQYF
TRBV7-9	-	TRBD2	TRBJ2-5	TGTGCCAGCAGCCCATTTTCGGGAGGGCCCTCGGGAGAGGCCCAGTACTTC	CASSPFSGGPSGEAQYF
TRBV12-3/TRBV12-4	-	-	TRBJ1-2	TGTGCCAGCAGTAGGACAGTTAACTATGGCTACACCTTC	CASSRTVNYGYTF
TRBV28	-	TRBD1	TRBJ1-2	TGTGCCAGCAGTCTCCAAAGACAGGGGGCGGGTGGCTACACCTTC	CASSLQRQGAGGYTF
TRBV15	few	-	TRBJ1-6	TGTGCCACCAGCAGATCGACAGGCACTACCCACTTT	CATSRSTGTTHF
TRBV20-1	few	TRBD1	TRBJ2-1	TGCAGTGCTGGCGGGGCCCGACAGGGGATGAAGTTCTATGAGCAGTTCTTC	CSAGGARQGMKFYEQFF
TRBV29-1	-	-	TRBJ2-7	TGCAGCGTGGAGGGGTTACAGGGGAACTACGAGCAGTACTTC	CSVEGLQGNYEQYF
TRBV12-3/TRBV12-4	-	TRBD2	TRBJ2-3	TGTGCCAGCAGTGTAAGCGGGAGGGCCTCCACAGATACGCAGTATTTT	CASSVSGRASTDTQYF
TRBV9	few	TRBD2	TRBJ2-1	TGTGCCAGCAGGGCTAGCGGGAGCGATGAGCAGTTCTTC	CASRASGSDEQFF
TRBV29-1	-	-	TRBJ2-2	TGCAGCGTTAAGGACTCTCACGGGGAGCTGTTTTTT	CSVKDSHGELFF
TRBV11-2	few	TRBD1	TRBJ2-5	TGTGCCAGCAGCTTAGGGTACCGGGACAGGGGTTTAGAGACCCAGTACTTC	CASSLGYRDRGLETQYF
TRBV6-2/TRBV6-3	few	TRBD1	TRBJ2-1	TGTGCCAGCAGGCCTTCCCTAACCGGGACAGGGGGCAATGAGCAGTTCTTC	CASRPSLTGTGGNEQFF
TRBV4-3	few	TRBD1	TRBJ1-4	TGCGCCAGCAGCCAAGACCAAGGGACAGGCGATGAAAAACTGTTTTTT	CASSQDQGTGDEKLFF
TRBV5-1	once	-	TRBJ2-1	TGCGCCAGCAGCGGAGGGGTAAGCTCCTACAATGAGCAGTTCTTC	CASSGGVSSYNEQFF
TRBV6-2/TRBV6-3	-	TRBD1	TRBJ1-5	TGTGCCAGCACCGATCCAGGGGGTGATCAGCCCCAGCATTTT	CASTDPGGDQPQHF
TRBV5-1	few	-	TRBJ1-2	TGCGCCAGCAGCTCGGGGCCGAGCTGGGCGTTAGCTAACTATGGCTACACCTTC	CASSSGPSWALANYGYTF
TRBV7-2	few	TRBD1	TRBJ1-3	TGTGCCAGCAGCCGACAGGGTGATGGAAACACCATATATTTT	CASSRQGDGNTIYF
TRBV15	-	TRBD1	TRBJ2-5	TGTGCCACCAGCAGAACCACGACAGGGCCCGATGAGACCCAGTACTTC	CATSRTTTGPDETQYF
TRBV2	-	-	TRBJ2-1	TGTGCCAGCAGACTAGGCAGGGGCAATAATGAGCAGTTCTTC	CASRLGRGNNEQFF
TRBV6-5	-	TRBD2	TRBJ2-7	TGTGCCAGCAGTTACGTCGGGGGGAGCTCCTACGAGCAGTACTTC	CASSYVGGSSYEQYF
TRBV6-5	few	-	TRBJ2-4	TGTGCCAGCAGTAGAAGCGAGCGGGCCAACATTCAGTACTTC	CASSRSERANIQYF
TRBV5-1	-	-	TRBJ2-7	TGCGCCAGCAGCTTGGAAGACCAGGCCTACGAGCAGTACTTC	CASSLEDQAYEQYF
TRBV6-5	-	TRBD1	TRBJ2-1	TGTGCCAGCAGTTGGACAGGGAGGTCTGAGCAGTTCTTC	CASSWTGRSEQFF
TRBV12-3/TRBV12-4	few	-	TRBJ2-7	TGTGCCAGCAGTGCCGGGACGTCAGCCTACGAGCAGTACTTC	CASSAGTSAYEQYF
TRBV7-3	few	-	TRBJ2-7	TGTGCCAGCAGCCCCCAGGGGACAACCTCCTACGAGCAGTACTTC	CASSPQGTTSYEQYF
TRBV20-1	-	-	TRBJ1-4	TGCAGTGCCCACCGTGCAACTAATGAAAAACTGTTTTTT	CSAHRATNEKLFF
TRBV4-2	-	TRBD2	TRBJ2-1	TGTGCCAGCAGCCAAGATCCGGGAGGGCCTACCTACAATGAGCAGTTCTTC	CASSQDPGGPTYNEQFF
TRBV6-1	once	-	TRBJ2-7	TGTGCCAGCAGTGAAGAGTCCCTACGAGGCTCCACCTTC	CASSEESLRGSTF
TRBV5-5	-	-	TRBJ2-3	TGTGCCAGCAGCTTGGGAGGGGCAGACACAGATACGCAGTATTTT	CASSLGGADTDTQYF